The next 20 T cell receptor beta chains were all read from a single sample in a study of T cell responses to AZD1222 COVID-19 vaccine. Here immunoSEQ multiplex PCR was the method, and the copy in TCRdb shows in-frame clones only, minus some. The top ten clones hold around 28% of a sample with approximately 80,000 clones, 80% to 95% of them seen once. Sequenced here: peripheral blood, sampled 28 days after the second AZD1222 dose. The receptors originated from an adult who received the AZD1222 COVID-19 vaccine.

In its sample, this clone was seen once. The chain links TRBV29-1 to TRBJ2-7; D might be TRBD1 (5 bases). CDR3 size: 13 residues. Trimming took off 7 bases at V and 5 bases at J, with 18 bases between the two ends. Germline CDR1 reads SQVTM; CDR2 reads ANQGSEA. In nucleotides, the CDR3 is TGCAGCGCCGAGGCTGGGGCATCGGACGAGCAGTACTTC. This sequence encodes CSAEAGASDEQYF.

The gene calls are TRBV7-9 and TRBJ1-6; TRBD1 might be the D (5 bases). This CDR3 is 14 amino acids long. Trimming pared 5 bases from V and 5 bases from J, leaving 10 bases between. CDR1 SEHNR and CDR2 FQNEAQ come from the germline V gene (reference sequence). The CDR3, as DNA: TGTGCCAGCAGCGAAGACAGTAATAATTCACCCCTCCACTTT. Its protein product is CASSEDSNNSPLHF.

V and J are TRBV7-9 and TRBJ2-7; a possible D gene is TRBD1 (5 bases). The germline gives CDR1 SEHNR, CDR2 FQNEAQ (reference sequence). This CDR3 is 13 amino acids long. With 4 bases removed from V and 0 bases from J, the gap between germline ends came to 7 bases. This chain's CDR3 is CASSYDSSYEQYF. For the CDR3, the DNA is TGTGCCAGCAGCTATGACAGCTCCTACGAGCAGTACTTC.

The rearrangement joins TRBV19 to TRBJ1-5, with D possibly TRBD1 on 5 matching bases. CDR1 and CDR2 (germline): LNHDA, SQIVND (reference sequence). The CDR3 extends over 15 amino acids. The V end was cut by 6 bases, the J end by 2 bases, with 14 bases between. The CDR3 protein is CASRLSWGGNQPQHF. The CDR3 coding sequence is TGTGCCAGTAGGTTGAGTTGGGGCGGCAATCAGCCCCAGCATTTT.

The rearrangement links TRBV18 to TRBJ2-2, with 10 bases lining up with TRBD1. Germline-derived CDR1 and CDR2 are KGHSH and LQKENI. With 3 bases clipped from V and 6 bases from J, the junction kept 7 bases outside the gene matches. The CDR3 has 16 residues. The CDR3 DNA sequence: TGTGCCAGCTCACCGGGACAGGGGACGGCCGCCGGGGAGCTGTTTTTT. Encoded protein: CASSPGQGTAAGELFF.

J is TRBJ1-6 and V is TRBV5-1; D might be TRBD1 (6 bases). Germline CDR1 SGHRS, CDR2 YFSETQ. V was shortened by 3 bases and J by 5 bases, with 9 bases between the two germline ends. CDR3 size: 14 residues. In nucleotides, the CDR3 is TGCGCCAGCAGCTGGGGGGACAATAATTCACCCCTCCACTTT. The encoded protein is CASSWGDNNSPLHF.

The genes are TRBV19 and TRBJ1-1; 9 nucleotides align to TRBD1. Germline lookup yields CDR1 LNHDA and CDR2 SQIVND (reference sequence). The CDR3 has 12 residues. The CDR3 nucleotides are TGTGCTATTGGGACAGGGCGGGCTGAAGCTTTCTTT. This translates into CAIGTGRAEAFF. The full variable domain, its missing parts supplied by reference TRBV19 and TRBJ1-1, is DGGITQSPKYLFRKEGQNVTLSCEQNLNHDAMYWYRQDPGQGLRLIYYSQIVNDFQKGDIAEGYSVSREKKESFPLTVTSAQKNPTAFYLCAIGTGRAEAFFGQGTRLTVV.

This rearrangement joins TRBV18 to TRBJ1-1; no reliable D call. Deletions cut 0 bases from V and 5 bases from J, with 13 bases between. This CDR3 has 15 residues. Germline CDR1 KGHSH, CDR2 LQKENI. For the CDR3, the DNA is TGTGCCAGCTCACCACCCGGGATGACAAAGACTGAAGCTTTCTTT. Amino acids: CASSPPGMTKTEAFF.

V gene TRBV6-5 combines with J gene TRBJ2-7, with TRBD1 as a possible D gene (6 bases). This CDR3 has 16 amino acids. Germline assignment: CDR1 MNHEY and CDR2 SVGAGI. V was pared by 3 bases and J by 2 bases, with 17 bases between. The CDR3 bases are TGTGCCAGCAGTTATTTGTCGACAGGAAAAGCCTACGAGCAGTACTTC. Residues: CASSYLSTGKAYEQYF.

The chain uses TRBV12-5 and TRBJ2-7, with D uncertain. The germline V gene has CDR1 LGHNT and CDR2 FRNRAP. V was cut by 0 bases and J by 6 bases, with 6 bases left in between. The CDR3 length is 12 residues. The CDR3 here is CASGLVGSEQYF. CDR3 DNA sequence: TGTGCTAGTGGTTTGGTAGGCTCCGAGCAGTACTTC.

This clone appeared once. The gene calls are TRBV2 and TRBJ2-6; 7 nucleotides match TRBD2. CDR3 length equals 15 residues. Germline V gene sequence: CDR1 SNHLY, CDR2 FYNNEI. The ends lost 3 bases at V and 2 bases at J; junction bases unmatched: 1. CDR3 residues: CASSEGGAGANVLTF. As DNA, the CDR3 is TGTGCCAGCAGTGAGGGAGGGGCTGGGGCCAACGTCCTGACTTTC.

DNA of the CDR3: TGTGCCAGCAGCTCACAGGGAGTTGGGCGCGAGCAGTACTTC. This gives the protein CASSSQGVGREQYF. The chain recombines TRBV5-4 with TRBJ2-7, with a weak D call TRBD1 (6 bases). The CDR3 has 14 residues. Trimming shortened V by 3 bases and J by 6 bases, and 16 bases separated the two germline ends. CDR1 and CDR2 (germline): SGHNT, YYREEE (reference sequence).

The DNA for the CDR3 is TGTGCCAGCAGCTTGTTCAGCTACGTGAACACTGAAGCTTTCTTT. Its protein product is CASSLFSYVNTEAFF. V is TRBV5-4 and J is TRBJ1-1; no clear D gene. The CDR3 sequence is 15 residues long. V was clipped by 1 base and J by 0 bases, with 10 bases between them. CDR1 is SGHNT, CDR2 YYREEE, per germline (reference sequence).

The chain combines TRBV10-1 with TRBJ2-7, with 8 bases fitting TRBD2. The V segment lost 3 bases and the J segment 2 bases; nucleotides outside the gene matches: 9. Germline CDR1 WNHNN, CDR2 SYGVQD (reference sequence). The CDR3 is made up of 16 amino acids. CDR3 nucleotide sequence: TGCGCCAGCAGTGACTTTACTAGCGGAAAACCCTACGAGCAGTACTTC. It encodes CASSDFTSGKPYEQYF.

J is TRBJ2-2 and V is TRBV3-1 (or the pseudogene TRBV3-2); D is possibly TRBD2 (6 bases). The CDR3 covers 16 residues. Germline-derived CDR1 and CDR2 are LGHDT and YNNKEL (reference sequence). V lost 0 bases and J lost 6, with 14 bases in between. CDR3 protein: CASSQEPAGLSGELFF. For the CDR3, the DNA is TGTGCCAGCAGCCAAGAGCCAGCGGGCCTCTCCGGGGAGCTGTTTTTT.

The chain couples TRBV11-2 to TRBJ2-1; TRBD2 matches 7 bases. CDR3 length equals 13 residues. With V trimmed by 6 bases and J by 4 bases, 3 bases remained unmatched. The germline V gene encodes CDR1 SGHAT and CDR2 FQNNGV. The CDR3 coding sequence is TGTGCCAGCAGGGAGGGAGGGTACAATGAGCAGTTCTTC. It specifies CASREGGYNEQFF.

This sequence joins TRBV12-5 and TRBJ2-5; D is unclear. CDR3 length: 13 amino acids. Trimming cost V 5 bases and J 6 bases, with 13 bases left between them. Germline V lookup: CDR1 LGHNT, CDR2 FRNRAP. Here the CDR3 DNA reads TGTGCTAGTGGTCCACCGACGGGTCAGACCCAGTACTTC. Translation: CASGPPTGQTQYF.

J is TRBJ2-3 and V is TRBV28; TRBD2 agrees at 14 bases. The CDR3 runs to 19 residues. With V trimmed by 6 bases and J by 6 bases, 17 bases remained unmatched. The V gene's germline CDR1 is MDHEN and CDR2 SYDVKM. The CDR3 DNA reads TGTGCCAGCAGCCAAAGACCGGGACTAGCGGGAGCCGAATTGGATACGCAGTATTTT. This codes for CASSQRPGLAGAELDTQYF.

The genes are TRBV19 and TRBJ2-1; the D gene is possibly TRBD2 (6 bases). Trimming cost V 3 bases and J 2 bases, with 8 bases left between them. The CDR3 extends over 14 amino acids. Germline V gene lookup returns CDR1 LNHDA and CDR2 SQIVND (reference sequence). In DNA form, the CDR3 reads TGTGCCAGTAGTATCGGAGGGCCCTACAATGAGCAGTTCTTC. Protein sequence: CASSIGGPYNEQFF.

CDR3: CASSTGGSGANVLTF. CDR3 DNA sequence: TGTGCCAGTAGTACGGGAGGCTCTGGGGCCAACGTCCTGACTTTC. The rearrangement joins TRBV19 to TRBJ2-6; 7 positions match TRBD2. Germline trimming cut 4 bases from V and 0 bases from J; bases unmatched to any gene: 0. Germline V lookup: CDR1 LNHDA, CDR2 SQIVND (reference sequence). The CDR3 covers 15 residues.